This T cell receptor beta chain was profiled in a study of blood T cells in healthy people across ages. Then a second PCR, running about 6 to 12 cycles, was carried out with a sample-barcoded 5' primer and a J-beta primer mix. TCRdb used MiXCR to reprocess the 5' RACE reads, holding one entry per CDR3 protein. The sample includes about 2 million distinct CDR3 sequences, less than 50% of them seen just once. Trimming at V came to 6 bases and at J to 1 base, leaving 6 bases not matched to a gene. The germline CDR1 and CDR2 sequences are DFQATT and SNEGSKA (reference sequence). CDR3 length: 16 amino acids.

Material for sequencing was blood. The rearrangement links TRBV20-1 to TRBJ2-3; 14 bases agree with TRBD2. This sequence was found in a woman in her thirties or forties in good health. The CDR3 DNA follows: TGCAGTGCAAACCCGACTAGCGGGGGGGGCACAGATACGCAGTATTTT. It encodes CSANPTSGGGTDTQYF.